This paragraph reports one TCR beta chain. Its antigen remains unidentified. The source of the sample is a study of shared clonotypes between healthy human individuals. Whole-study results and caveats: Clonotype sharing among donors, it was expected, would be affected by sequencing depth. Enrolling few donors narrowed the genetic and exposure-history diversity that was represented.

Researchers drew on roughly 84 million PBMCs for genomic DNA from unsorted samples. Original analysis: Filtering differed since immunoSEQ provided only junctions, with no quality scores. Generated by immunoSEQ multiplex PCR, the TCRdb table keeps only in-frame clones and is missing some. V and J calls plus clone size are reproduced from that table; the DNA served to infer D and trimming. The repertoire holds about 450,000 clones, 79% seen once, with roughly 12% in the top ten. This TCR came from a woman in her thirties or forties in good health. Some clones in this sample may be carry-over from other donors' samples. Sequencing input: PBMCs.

CDR3: CAWSLLRRGTNYGYTF. The CDR3 nucleotides read TGTGCCTGGAGTCTCCTCCGGAGGGGAACTAACTATGGCTACACCTTC. The chain combines TRBV30 with TRBJ1-2; D may be TRBD1 (5 bases). Trimming cost V 2 bases and J 0 bases, with 16 bases left between them. CDR3 length: 16 residues. The germline gives CDR1 GTSNPN, CDR2 SVGIG (reference sequence).